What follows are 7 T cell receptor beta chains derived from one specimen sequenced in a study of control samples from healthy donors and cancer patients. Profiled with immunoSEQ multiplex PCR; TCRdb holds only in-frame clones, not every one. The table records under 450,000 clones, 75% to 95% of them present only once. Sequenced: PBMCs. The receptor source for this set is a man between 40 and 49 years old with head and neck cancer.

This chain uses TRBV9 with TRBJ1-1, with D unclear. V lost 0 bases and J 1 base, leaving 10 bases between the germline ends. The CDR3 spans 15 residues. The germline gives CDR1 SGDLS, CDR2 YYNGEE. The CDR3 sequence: CASSVGHGANTEAFF. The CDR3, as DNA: TGTGCCAGCAGCGTAGGGCACGGAGCGAACACTGAAGCTTTCTTT.

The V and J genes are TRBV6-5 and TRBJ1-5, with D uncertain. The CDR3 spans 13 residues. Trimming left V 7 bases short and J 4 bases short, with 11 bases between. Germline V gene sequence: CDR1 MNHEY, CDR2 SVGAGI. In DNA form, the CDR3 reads TGTGCCAGCACCTACGGACCTAATCAGCCCCAGCATTTT. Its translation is CASTYGPNQPQHF.

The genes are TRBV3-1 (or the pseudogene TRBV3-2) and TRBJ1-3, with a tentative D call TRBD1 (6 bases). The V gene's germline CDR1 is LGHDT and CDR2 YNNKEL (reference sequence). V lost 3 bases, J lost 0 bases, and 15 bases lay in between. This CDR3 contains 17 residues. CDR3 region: CASSQDRDTYSGNTIYF. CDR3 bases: TGTGCCAGCAGCCAGGACCGGGACACCTACTCTGGAAACACCATATATTTT.

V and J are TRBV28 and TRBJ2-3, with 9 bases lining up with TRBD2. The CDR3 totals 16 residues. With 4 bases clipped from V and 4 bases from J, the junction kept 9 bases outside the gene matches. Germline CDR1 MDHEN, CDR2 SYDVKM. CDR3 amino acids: CASSSVRLAEPDTQYF. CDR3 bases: TGTGCCAGCAGTTCTGTACGACTAGCGGAGCCAGATACGCAGTATTTT.

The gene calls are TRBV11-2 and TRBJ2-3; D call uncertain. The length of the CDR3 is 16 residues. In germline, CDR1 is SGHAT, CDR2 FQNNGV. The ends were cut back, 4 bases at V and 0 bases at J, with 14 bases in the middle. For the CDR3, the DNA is TGTGCCAGCAGCTGGCGACTGAGACCTAGCACAGATACGCAGTATTTT. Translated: CASSWRLRPSTDTQYF.

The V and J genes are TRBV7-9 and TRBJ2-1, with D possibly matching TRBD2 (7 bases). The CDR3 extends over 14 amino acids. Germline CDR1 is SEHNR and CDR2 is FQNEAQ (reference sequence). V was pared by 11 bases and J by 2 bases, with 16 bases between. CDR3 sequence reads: CAGSRGGTYNEQFF. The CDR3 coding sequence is TGTGCCGGATCCAGGGGAGGGACCTACAATGAGCAGTTCTTC.

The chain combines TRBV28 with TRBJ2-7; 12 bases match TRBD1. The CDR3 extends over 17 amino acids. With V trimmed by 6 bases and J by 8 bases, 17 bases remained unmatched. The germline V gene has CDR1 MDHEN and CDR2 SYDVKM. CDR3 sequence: CASSLGVPGQGARQQYF. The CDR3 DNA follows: TGTGCCAGCAGCCTGGGGGTACCGGGACAGGGGGCAAGGCAGCAGTACTTC.